This entry describes one TCR beta chain. Its target is not known. Survey-level immunoSEQ v3.0 assays were run. The method was immunoSEQ multiplex PCR; TCRdb's version includes in-frame clones alone and lacks a portion of them. The sample has about 27,000 clones, 70% to 85% seen once. Before they underwent DNA extraction, samples held roughly 0.95-11 million cryopreserved PBMC. The germline gives CDR1 SGHTA, CDR2 FQGNSA. The CDR3 has 15 residues. J was trimmed by 3 bases and V by 1 base; bases with no gene match: 2. The sample belongs to a study of long-term antiretroviral therapy in people with HIV. Study observations and caveats: An increase in diversity followed ART, yet levels stayed below transplant donor controls.

Specimen: unsorted PBMCs, collected 0.8 years before starting antiretroviral therapy. V is TRBV7-2 and J is TRBJ2-7, with 11 bases lining up with TRBD1. This receptor was identified in a man between 18 and 35 years old with HIV. The CDR3 here is CASSLGDRGNYEQYF. The DNA of the CDR3 is TGTGCCAGCAGCTTAGGGGACAGGGGGAACTACGAGCAGTACTTC. Using reference TRBV7-2 and TRBJ2-7 for the parts outside the CDR3, the full variable domain is GAGVSQSPSNKVTEKGKDVELRCDPISGHTALYWYRQSLGQGLEFLIYFQGNSAPDKSGLPSDRFSAERTGGSVSTLTIQRTQQEDSAVYLCASSLGDRGNYEQYFGPGTRLTVT.